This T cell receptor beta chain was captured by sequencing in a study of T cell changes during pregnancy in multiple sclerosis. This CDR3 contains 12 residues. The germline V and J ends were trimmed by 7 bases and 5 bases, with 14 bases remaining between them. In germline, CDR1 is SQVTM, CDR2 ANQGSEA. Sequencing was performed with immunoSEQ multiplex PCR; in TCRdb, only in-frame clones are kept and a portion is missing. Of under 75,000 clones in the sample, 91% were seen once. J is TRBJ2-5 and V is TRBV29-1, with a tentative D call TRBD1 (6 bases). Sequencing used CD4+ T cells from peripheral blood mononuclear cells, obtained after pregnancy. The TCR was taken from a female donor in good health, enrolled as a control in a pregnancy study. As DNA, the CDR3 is TGCAGCGCCTGGACAGCGAAGGAGACCCAGTACTTC. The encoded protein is CSAWTAKETQYF.